The 9 T cell receptor beta chains in this list originate from one sample, sequenced in a study of T cell responses to AZD1222 COVID-19 vaccine. Produced via immunoSEQ multiplex PCR; TCRdb's table is partial and in-frame only. The sample lists 140,000 or so clones, approximately 91% occurring once. Specimen: peripheral blood, collected on day 0 of AZD1222 vaccination. Receptors originate from an adult in good health.

The chain has TRBV28 and TRBJ1-4; 7 bases map to TRBD1. Germline V gene sequence: CDR1 MDHEN, CDR2 SYDVKM. V gave up 5 bases and J gave up 10 bases; unmatched junction bases: 16. The length of the CDR3 is 16 residues. As DNA, the CDR3 is TGTGCCAGCAGTCTGGGGACAGCCAGGGCCGTGGGAAAACTGTTTTTT. It codes for CASSLGTARAVGKLFF.

V is TRBV15 and J is TRBJ1-2, with TRBD1 matching over 8 bases. Germline assignment: CDR1 LNHNV and CDR2 YYDKDF (reference sequence). The V gene end was trimmed by 3 bases and the J gene end by 8 bases; junction bases not matched to a gene: 14. The CDR3 sequence is 16 residues long. The CDR3 DNA reads as TGTGCCACCAGCAGTGGGACAGGACTCCCGTCATGGGGCTACACCTTC. Its protein is CATSSGTGLPSWGYTF.

The genes are TRBV27 and TRBJ1-2; weak D call: TRBD1 (6 bases). CDR1 and CDR2 (germline): MNHEY, SMNVEV (reference sequence). The CDR3 is 13 amino acids. V was cut by 3 bases and J by 8 bases, with 13 bases left in between. The CDR3 region is CASSLSGVGGYTF. The CDR3 DNA is TGTGCCAGCAGTTTGTCAGGGGTTGGAGGCTACACCTTC.

This clone has only one observation. The J gene is TRBJ1-2, the V gene TRBV7-2, with 7 bases aligning to TRBD1. Germline V CDR1 and CDR2: SGHTA, FQGNSA. V trimming: 5 bases; J trimming: 11 bases; junction bases outside the gene matches: 11. There are 13 residues in the CDR3. Here the CDR3 DNA reads TGTGCCAGCAGCCCGTCTGCAGGGGGAGGTTACACCTTC. It yields the protein CASSPSAGGGYTF.

The chain links TRBV10-2 to TRBJ2-3; no clear D gene. V was shortened by 2 bases and J by 6 bases, with 12 bases between the two germline ends. Germline values: CDR1 WSHSY, CDR2 SAAADI. This CDR3 is built from 14 residues. In DNA, the CDR3 is TGCGCCAGCAGTGAGATTATGGCAGAGGATACGCAGTATTTT. This translates into CASSEIMAEDTQYF.

The gene calls are TRBV27 and TRBJ2-1; 8 bases map to TRBD1. Trimming took 6 bases from V and 10 from J; bases not matched to a gene: 14. CDR1 is MNHEY, CDR2 SMNVEV, per germline (reference sequence). The CDR3 is 15 residues long. The CDR3 nucleotides read TGTGCCAGCAGCCGAGGACAGGGAGGCAGGGGAGAGCAGTTCTTC. It specifies CASSRGQGGRGEQFF.

This chain links TRBV3-1 (or the pseudogene TRBV3-2) with TRBJ2-1; 12 positions agree with TRBD2. Germline V gene data show CDR1 as LGHDT and CDR2 as YNNKEL (reference sequence). The CDR3 is 17 amino acids. V lost 3 bases, J lost 9 bases, and 12 bases stayed unmatched. Written as DNA, the CDR3 is TGTGCCAGCAGCCATCAAGCCGGGACTAGCGGGTTGGTTGAGCAGTTCTTC. Protein product: CASSHQAGTSGLVEQFF.

This chain uses TRBV5-6 with TRBJ1-4; unclear D gene. This CDR3 is built from 18 residues. The germline V gene has CDR1 SGHDT and CDR2 YYEEEE. The V end was cut by 1 base, the J end by 7 bases, with 23 bases between. The CDR3 bases are TGTGCCAGCAGCTTGAATTTAGGGAATACACCCGGTAGTGAAAAACTGTTTTTT. Translating gives CASSLNLGNTPGSEKLFF.

The chain couples TRBV3-1 (or the pseudogene TRBV3-2) to TRBJ1-1; maybe TRBD1 (5 bases). Germline V gene data show CDR1 as LGHDT and CDR2 as YNNKEL (reference sequence). V was cut by 5 bases and J by 2 bases, with 15 bases left in between. The CDR3 covers 15 residues. In nucleotides, the CDR3 is TGTGCCAGCAGCTACTACAGGTCAATTAACACTGAAGCTTTCTTT. Its translation: CASSYYRSINTEAFF.